These T cell receptor beta chains were read from a single sample in a study of beta chain features in type 1 diabetes. Libraries were prepared by immunoSEQ multiplex PCR; TCRdb keeps only in-frame clonotypes and omits some of them. This sample carries around 340,000 clones, 9.3% of them seen once, and the ten largest clones take 0.95% to 1.1%. Sequenced material: central memory CD4+ T cells from blood. Receptors were obtained from a young man with type 1 diabetes. The CDR3 runs from the conserved cysteine through the conserved F or W. Each record gives: V gene, J gene, CDR3 protein.

v_call: TRBV2
j_call: TRBJ2-3
cdr3_aa: CASSEGWQPTDTQYF

v_call: TRBV2
j_call: TRBJ2-3
cdr3_aa: CASTPRGGSTDTQYF

v_call: TRBV9
j_call: TRBJ2-3
cdr3_aa: CASSVGLAGTFTDTQYF

v_call: TRBV6-5
j_call: TRBJ2-3
cdr3_aa: CASRDPGTDTQYF

v_call: TRBV18
j_call: TRBJ2-3
cdr3_aa: CASSPNSLTDTQYF

v_call: TRBV9
j_call: TRBJ1-2
cdr3_aa: CASSGTGAYGYTF

v_call: TRBV5-1
j_call: TRBJ1-2
cdr3_aa: CASSWGGARGYTF

v_call: TRBV11-2
j_call: TRBJ2-1
cdr3_aa: CASSLARVGHEQFF

v_call: TRBV5-6
j_call: TRBJ2-6
cdr3_aa: CASSLPNDGANVLTF

v_call: TRBV10-3
j_call: TRBJ2-7
cdr3_aa: CAIKGNRENDEQYF

v_call: TRBV7-2
j_call: TRBJ2-5
cdr3_aa: CASSPREGQETQYF

v_call: TRBV7-2
j_call: TRBJ1-1
cdr3_aa: CASSSAGKNTEAFF

v_call: TRBV5-4
j_call: TRBJ1-2
cdr3_aa: CASSFDRDSYGYTF

v_call: TRBV28
j_call: TRBJ1-4
cdr3_aa: CASSWNTNEKLFF

v_call: TRBV29-1
j_call: TRBJ2-5
cdr3_aa: CSVDVGTLETQYF

v_call: TRBV29-1
j_call: TRBJ2-5
cdr3_aa: CSVGETQYF

v_call: TRBV14
j_call: TRBJ1-1
cdr3_aa: CASSLYRAGDTEAFF

v_call: TRBV10-3
j_call: TRBJ1-2
cdr3_aa: CAISDKGLGDGYTF

v_call: TRBV7-2
j_call: TRBJ2-5
cdr3_aa: CASSASQETQYF

v_call: TRBV14
j_call: TRBJ2-2
cdr3_aa: CASSQAHIGGNTGELFF

v_call: TRBV18
j_call: TRBJ2-2
cdr3_aa: CASSPPGLAGPTGELFF

v_call: TRBV7-9
j_call: TRBJ2-5
cdr3_aa: CASSLSHPGGETQYF

v_call: TRBV5-1
j_call: TRBJ1-5
cdr3_aa: CASSLRRQGTTSNQPQHF

v_call: TRBV28
j_call: TRBJ1-5
cdr3_aa: CASSQSSRDSALGGNQPQHF

v_call: TRBV10-3
j_call: TRBJ1-1
cdr3_aa: CAISESGREAFF

v_call: TRBV7-2
j_call: TRBJ2-3
cdr3_aa: CASSGGGGDTQYF

v_call: TRBV6-5
j_call: TRBJ1-2
cdr3_aa: CASRPDGNYGYTF

v_call: TRBV5-1
j_call: TRBJ2-6
cdr3_aa: CASSSRGTGWTGANVLTF

v_call: TRBV30
j_call: TRBJ1-4
cdr3_aa: CAWSGQGVANEKLFF

v_call: TRBV4-3
j_call: TRBJ2-2
cdr3_aa: CASSARLPHTGELFF

v_call: TRBV11-2
j_call: TRBJ1-1
cdr3_aa: CASSLVEGTEAFF

v_call: TRBV6-6
j_call: TRBJ2-3
cdr3_aa: CASSLQADTQYF

v_call: TRBV6-5
j_call: TRBJ2-1
cdr3_aa: CASSDGTAGNEQFF

v_call: TRBV7-9
j_call: TRBJ1-1
cdr3_aa: CASSASRWDTEAFF

v_call: TRBV2
j_call: TRBJ2-5
cdr3_aa: CASRKEYQETQYF

v_call: TRBV4-3
j_call: TRBJ2-3
cdr3_aa: CASSQVRTDTQYF

v_call: TRBV7-2
j_call: TRBJ2-5
cdr3_aa: CASSPRDRSGETQYF

v_call: TRBV23-1
j_call: TRBJ2-5
cdr3_aa: CASSIGGRAPGLGTQYF

v_call: TRBV7-8
j_call: TRBJ1-1
cdr3_aa: CASSFMGQSLNTEAFF

v_call: TRBV18
j_call: TRBJ2-5
cdr3_aa: CASSSGGETQYF

v_call: TRBV5-1
j_call: TRBJ2-3
cdr3_aa: CASSFAGPAADTQYF

v_call: TRBV19
j_call: TRBJ2-3
cdr3_aa: CASRPIAGDTDTQYF

v_call: TRBV5-4
j_call: TRBJ2-2
cdr3_aa: CASSFQGGVNTGELFF

v_call: TRBV29-1
j_call: TRBJ2-1
cdr3_aa: CSGSYNEQFF

v_call: TRBV27
j_call: TRBJ2-1
cdr3_aa: CASSIGQGYYNEQFF

v_call: TRBV6-6
j_call: TRBJ2-1
cdr3_aa: CASTVTREGSNEQFF

v_call: TRBV7-9
j_call: TRBJ1-5
cdr3_aa: CASSYGTGGSQPQHF

v_call: TRBV28
j_call: TRBJ1-4
cdr3_aa: CASSLGRNEKLFF

v_call: TRBV10-2
j_call: TRBJ2-6
cdr3_aa: CASSEKGSSGANVLTF

v_call: TRBV18
j_call: TRBJ1-1
cdr3_aa: CASSPRGQNTEAFF